Here is one T cell receptor (beta chain) with its context. Different DNA sequences within this sample yield the same CDR3. The data derive from a study of shared clonotypes between healthy human individuals. Naive CD8 cells lacked CD45RO, underwent positive selection for CCR7 and left out terminally differentiated effector memory CD45RA+ cells. Only in-frame clones appear in the TCRdb table, and some are missing; sequencing was by immunoSEQ multiplex PCR. The data show roughly 1,800,000 clones, about 95% seen once. This CDR3 has 15 residues. CDR1 and CDR2 (germline): MNHEY, SVGAGI. Trimming at V came to 2 bases and at J to 2 bases, leaving 2 bases not matched to a gene.

The receptor was derived from a man between 18 and 35 years old in good health. The chain couples TRBV6-5 to TRBJ1-1; 10 nucleotides match TRBD1. The sample consisted of naive CD8+ T cells sorted from blood. The CDR3 loop is CASSYGTGANTEAFF. In DNA form, the CDR3 reads TGTGCCAGCAGTTACGGGACAGGGGCTAACACTGAAGCTTTCTTT.